This is a list of T cell receptor beta chains from one sample in a study of control samples from healthy donors and cancer patients. Generated by immunoSEQ multiplex PCR, the TCRdb table keeps only in-frame clones and is missing some. Here the sample spans about 410,000 clones, more than 80% being singletons. Sequencing input: PBMCs. These TCRs come from a man in his forties or fifties with head and neck cancer. CDR3s include the opening cysteine and the closing phenylalanine or tryptophan. A D gene is named only where the DNA matches it firmly. Size values are once, few and many counts, or a class for expanded clones, and some rows have none.

>TRBV3-1/TRBV3-2|TRBJ1-3|few|NA
TGTGCCAGCAGCCAAGGCCACAGCTCTGGAAACACCATATATTTT
CASSQGHSSGNTIYF
>TRBV3-1/TRBV3-2|TRBJ2-5|NA|TRBD2
TGTGCCAGCAGCCTGCCTACCACGGTGGGGGGGGAGACCCAGTACTTC
CASSLPTTVGGETQYF
>TRBV21-1|TRBJ2-1|NA|NA
TGTGCCAGCAGCAAAACTAGCATTGAGCAGTTCTTC
CASSKTSIEQFF
>TRBV2|TRBJ1-5|NA|NA
TGTGCCAGCAGTGAAGATGGGGGGGGAAGAAGAGGTCAGCCCCAGCATTTT
CASSEDGGGRRGQPQHF
>TRBV28|TRBJ2-7|once|TRBD2
TGTGCCAGCAGTCAGACTAGCGGGCTCTCCTACGAGCAGTACTTC
CASSQTSGLSYEQYF
>TRBV11-3|TRBJ2-3|NA|TRBD2
TGTGCCAGCAGCGGTGGGACTAGCGGGGGCACAGATACGCAGTATTTT
CASSGGTSGGTDTQYF
>TRBV2|TRBJ2-7|NA|NA
TGTGCCATCGGAACAGGGACCGAGCAGTACTTC
CAIGTGTEQYF
>TRBV11-3|TRBJ2-3|NA|TRBD1
TGTGCCAGCAGCTTGGGACAGGGGGCCACAGATACGCAGTATTTT
CASSLGQGATDTQYF
>TRBV11-2|TRBJ2-7|NA|NA
TGTGCCAGCAGCTTAGCATCAGATTACGAGCAGTACTTC
CASSLASDYEQYF
>TRBV7-9|TRBJ2-2|once|NA
TGTGCCCGAGCAAAAGACATTTCGAACACCGGGGAGCTGTTTTTT
CARAKDISNTGELFF
>TRBV5-1|TRBJ1-2|NA|NA
TGCGCCAGCAGCTTTAGTACTGAACGGCGTCTTGTGTACACCTTC
CASSFSTERRLVYTF
>TRBV29-1|TRBJ1-2|once|TRBD1
TGCAGCGTTGAAGGTCAGGGGGCGGACTATGGCTACACCTTC
CSVEGQGADYGYTF
>TRBV27|TRBJ2-5|NA|NA
TGTGCCAGCAGTTTAGGCTTCTCACAGACGGAGACCCAGTACTTC
CASSLGFSQTETQYF
>TRBV4-3|TRBJ1-2|NA|NA
TGCGCCAGCAGCCAGGGCGTGAGTTTTAACTATGGCTACACCTTC
CASSQGVSFNYGYTF
>TRBV5-1|TRBJ2-3|few|NA
TGCGCCAGCAGCAACCTGCCGGCTAGCACAGATACGCAGTATTTT
CASSNLPASTDTQYF
>TRBV27|TRBJ2-7|large|TRBD2
TGTGCCAGCAGAATTGGAGCGGGGACGCTCTACGAGCAGTACTTC
CASRIGAGTLYEQYF
>TRBV19|TRBJ2-3|NA|NA
TGTGCCAGTAGTATTCCTAGCGCGACCACAGATACGCAGTATTTT
CASSIPSATTDTQYF
>TRBV28|TRBJ1-1|NA|NA
TGTGCCGGAAAATCCGGGACACAAAACACTGAAGCTTTCTTT
CAGKSGTQNTEAFF
>TRBV9|TRBJ1-5|NA|NA
TGTGCCAGCAGCGTAGATCAAGAGGGGGGACCCCAGCATTTT
CASSVDQEGGPQHF
>TRBV20-1|TRBJ2-1|once|NA
TGCAGTGCTAGTTCCGGGCGCCCGGAGGGCAATGAGCAGTTCTTC
CSASSGRPEGNEQFF
>TRBV7-2|TRBJ2-3|NA|TRBD2
TGTGCCAGCAGCTTGGGTTACGGGGGGGGAGCAGATACGCAGTATTTT
CASSLGYGGGADTQYF
>TRBV11-1|TRBJ2-5|NA|TRBD2
TGTGCCAGCAGCTGGCAGCGGGAAACCCAAGAGACCCAGTACTTC
CASSWQRETQETQYF
>TRBV15|TRBJ2-7|NA|NA
TGTGCCACCAGCAGAGATCGCTACTACGAGCAGTACTTC
CATSRDRYYEQYF
>TRBV28|TRBJ1-5|NA|NA
TGTGCCAGCAGTTTAGGACAGCCCCAGCATTTT
CASSLGQPQHF
>TRBV28|TRBJ1-2|once|NA
TGTGCCAGCAGTTTGGAAGGGGCAAACTATGGCTACACCTTC
CASSLEGANYGYTF
>TRBV11-3|TRBJ2-2|few|NA
TGTGCCAGCAGCTTAGCAGTCTGGACAGCGAACACCGGGGAGCTGTTTTTT
CASSLAVWTANTGELFF
>TRBV19|TRBJ1-1|NA|NA
TGTGCCAGTATGTACTACAACACTGAAGCTTTCTTT
CASMYYNTEAFF
>TRBV30|TRBJ2-7|NA|NA
TGTGCCTGGGCTCCCTTAGGGGCGGGGTACGAGCAGTACTTC
CAWAPLGAGYEQYF
>TRBV9|TRBJ2-1|NA|NA
TGTGCCAGCAGCGTAGTAGGGGGCTCCTACAATGAGCAGTTCTTC
CASSVVGGSYNEQFF
>TRBV27|TRBJ2-1|NA|TRBD2
TGTGCCAGCAGTTCGATCCTAGCGGGGGGCCCCGATGAGCAGTTCTTC
CASSSILAGGPDEQFF
>TRBV10-3|TRBJ1-4|NA|NA
TGTGCCATCAGTGAGTCGACGGGCCGAAAACTGTTTTTT
CAISESTGRKLFF
>TRBV7-9|TRBJ2-7|NA|NA
TGTGCCAGCAGCCAGGCCTACGAGCAGTACTTC
CASSQAYEQYF
>TRBV19|TRBJ2-1|once|TRBD2
TGTGCCAGTAGTAAACTAGCGGGAGGGTCCTACAATGAGCAGTTCTTC
CASSKLAGGSYNEQFF
>TRBV18|TRBJ1-2|NA|NA
TGTGCCAGCTCACCAGGGGGCTTCAACTATGGCTACACCTTC
CASSPGGFNYGYTF
>TRBV28|TRBJ2-5|NA|TRBD2
TGTGCCAGCAGCTTTTCCGGGACTAGCGGGAGAGGAGAGACCCAGTACTTC
CASSFSGTSGRGETQYF
>TRBV7-2|TRBJ1-5|few|NA
TGTGCCAGCAGCCCTCAGGCGCTTAGCAATCAGCCCCAGCATTTT
CASSPQALSNQPQHF
>TRBV3-1/TRBV3-2|TRBJ1-2|NA|TRBD1
TGTGCCAGCAGCGTAGGGACAGCTGGGATCTATGGCTACACCTTC
CASSVGTAGIYGYTF
>TRBV3-1/TRBV3-2|TRBJ2-7|NA|NA
TGTGCCAGCAGTCTGGGGGGTTACGAGCAGTACTTC
CASSLGGYEQYF
>TRBV9|TRBJ2-2|NA|NA
TGTGCCAGCAGGCCCTCGGGAAGCATGAACACCGGGGAGCTGTTTTTT
CASRPSGSMNTGELFF
>TRBV4-1|TRBJ1-2|NA|NA
TGCGCCAGCTATGGGGGGTCGCTCGGAAACTATGGCTACACCTTC
CASYGGSLGNYGYTF
>TRBV4-3|TRBJ2-5|NA|NA
TGCGCCAGCAGCCAGATCAGCGGAGGGCAAGAGACCCAGTACTTC
CASSQISGGQETQYF
>TRBV3-1/TRBV3-2|TRBJ1-5|NA|TRBD1
TGTGCCAGCAGCCCCCAGGGGGGGAGCAATCAGCCCCAGCATTTT
CASSPQGGSNQPQHF
>TRBV6-2/TRBV6-3|TRBJ1-5|NA|TRBD1
TGTGCCAGCAGTAACCCGACAGGGGAAAGCAATCAGCCCCAGCATTTT
CASSNPTGESNQPQHF
>TRBV19|TRBJ1-5|NA|NA
TGTGCCACCAGTCTTCTCAATCAGCCCCAGCATTTT
CATSLLNQPQHF
>TRBV2|TRBJ1-4|NA|NA
TGTGCCAGCAGTCGGCAGGGTGTTGAAAAACTGTTTTTT
CASSRQGVEKLFF
>TRBV18|TRBJ2-7|NA|TRBD2
TGTGCCAGCTCACCCGGGGGTAGCGGGGCTCGTGGGCAGTACTTC
CASSPGGSGARGQYF
>TRBV5-5|TRBJ2-3|NA|NA
TGTGCCAGCAGCGCCCGACTAGACGACACAGATACGCAGTATTTT
CASSARLDDTDTQYF
>TRBV19|TRBJ1-2|NA|NA
TGTGCCAGTAGTCCTTCGACCTCTAACTATGGCTACACCTTC
CASSPSTSNYGYTF
>TRBV6-5|TRBJ2-1|NA|TRBD2
TGTGCCAGCAGTTACCGCCGCGGGGGGGGCCACAATGAGCAGTTCTTC
CASSYRRGGGHNEQFF
>TRBV5-1|TRBJ2-3|NA|NA
TGCGCCAGCAGCTCGGGAGATAGCACAGATACGCAGTATTTT
CASSSGDSTDTQYF
>TRBV6-5|TRBJ2-7|NA|TRBD2
TGTGCCAGCAGTTACTCGGGTAGCGGGGGCATAAACGAGCAGTACTTC
CASSYSGSGGINEQYF
>TRBV11-3|TRBJ1-1|NA|TRBD1
TGTGCCAGCAGCTTGTCGGGACAGGGGGCGGATAGGGTGATGAACACTGAAGCTTTCTTT
CASSLSGQGADRVMNTEAFF